What follows are 27 T cell receptor beta chains derived from one specimen sequenced in a study of cytomegalovirus exposure and HLA in healthy donors. This PCR relied on a set of 60 Vbeta primers and 13 Jbeta primers. Assay: immunoSEQ multiplex PCR; the TCRdb copy retains only in-frame clones and omits some. Seen here are 95,000 to 110,000 clones, around 80% observed once, and the top ten hold approximately 10%. Sample: PBMCs. Receptors originate from a woman under 30 in good health and CMV-seropositive.

This clone appeared once. The rearrangement uses TRBV19 and TRBJ1-1; D is unclear. Germline values: CDR1 LNHDA, CDR2 SQIVND (reference sequence). This CDR3 is built from 13 residues. V lost 1 base, J lost 4 bases, and 7 bases lay in between. CDR3: CASSIVSGTEAFF. CDR3 coding DNA: TGTGCCAGTAGTATAGTCTCCGGCACTGAAGCTTTCTTT.

The J gene is TRBJ2-7, the V gene TRBV2, with 8 bases lining up with TRBD2. Germline V lookup: CDR1 SNHLY, CDR2 FYNNEI. The trim removed 9 bases at V and 6 bases at J, leaving 13 bases unmatched. The CDR3 runs to 14 residues. CDR3 DNA: TGTGCCAGTAGGGGGGCAGCGGGAGCGGGCGAGCAGTACTTC. It specifies CASRGAAGAGEQYF.

The chain is built from TRBV5-1 and TRBJ2-2; no reliable D call. Germline assignment: CDR1 SGHRS and CDR2 YFSETQ. The length of the CDR3 is 15 residues. V was trimmed by 4 bases and J by 4 bases, leaving 14 bases between them. The CDR3 spells CASSAIDTITGELFF. As DNA, the CDR3 is TGCGCCAGCAGCGCAATCGACACCATCACCGGGGAGCTGTTTTTT.

CDR3 in amino acids: CASSLGPGDMNTEAFF. Here the CDR3 DNA reads TGTGCCAGCAGTTTAGGTCCAGGGGACATGAACACTGAAGCTTTCTTT. This chain links TRBV28 with TRBJ1-1, with D maybe TRBD1 (6 bases). Trimming removed 2 bases at V and 0 bases at J, with 13 bases between. Germline V lookup: CDR1 MDHEN, CDR2 SYDVKM. The CDR3 covers 16 residues.

V gene TRBV27 combines with J gene TRBJ1-1; 7 bases are a match to TRBD1. J was trimmed by 2 bases and V by 2 bases; bases with no gene match: 2. This CDR3 comprises 14 residues. Germline V gives CDR1 MNHEY, CDR2 SMNVEV (reference sequence). Written as DNA, the CDR3 is TGTGCCAGCAGTTTAGGGGACAGTAACACTGAAGCTTTCTTT. Translation gives CASSLGDSNTEAFF.

This clone was detected only a few times. The J gene is TRBJ1-4, the V gene TRBV18; D gene uncertain. V lost 6 bases, J lost 8 bases, and 10 bases lay in between. The CDR3 covers 12 residues. CDR1 is KGHSH, CDR2 LQKENI, per germline. The CDR3 is CASSNLAEKLFF. CDR3 nucleotides: TGTGCCAGCTCGAACCTTGCGGAAAAACTGTTTTTT. The full variable domain, its missing parts supplied by reference TRBV18 and TRBJ1-4, is NAGVMQNPRHLVRRRGQEARLRCSPMKGHSHVYWYRQLPEEGLKFMVYLQKENIIDESGMPKERFSAEFPKEGPSILRIQQVVRGDSAAYFCASSNLAEKLFFGSGTQLSVL.

This clone was observed once. This chain uses TRBV7-9 with TRBJ1-1; 7 bases line up with TRBD1. CDR3 length equals 12 residues. V lost 4 bases and J lost 7; bases outside the gene matches: 3. Germline CDR1 is SEHNR and CDR2 is FQNEAQ (reference sequence). This CDR3 is CASSWGDSEAFF. CDR3 nucleotides: TGTGCCAGCAGCTGGGGGGACAGTGAAGCTTTCTTT. Variable domain in full (rest from reference TRBV7-9 and TRBJ1-1): DTGVSQNPRHKITKRGQNVTFRCDPISEHNRLYWYRQTLGQGPEFLTYFQNEAQLEKSRLLSDRFSAERPKGSFSTLEIQRTEQGDSAMYLCASSWGDSEAFFGQGTRLTVV.

CDR3 in DNA: TGCAGCGTTGAATGGCAGGGTGGTGGGGCCAACGTCCTGACTTTC. It encodes CSVEWQGGGANVLTF. The chain has TRBV29-1 and TRBJ2-6; D is possibly TRBD1 (5 bases). The V and J ends lost 2 bases and 3 bases respectively, with 11 bases between them. CDR3 length: 15 residues. Germline values: CDR1 SQVTM, CDR2 ANQGSEA.

The chain is built from TRBV7-2 and TRBJ1-1; no definite D call. This CDR3 comprises 15 residues. The ends were cut back, 0 bases at V and 3 bases at J, with 11 bases in the middle. Germline V lookup: CDR1 SGHTA, CDR2 FQGNSA. DNA for the CDR3: TGTGCCAGCAGCTTAGCTATCCAAACGGACACTGAAGCTTTCTTT. This codes for CASSLAIQTDTEAFF.

The chain couples TRBV10-3 to TRBJ1-6, with D perhaps TRBD1 (6 bases). Germline CDR1 and CDR2: ENHRY and SYGVKD. The CDR3 is 14 residues long. Trimming pared 3 bases from V and 5 bases from J, leaving 8 bases between. DNA for the CDR3: TGTGCCATCAGTGAACAGGGTAATAATTCACCCCTCCACTTT. Amino acid sequence: CAISEQGNNSPLHF.

This chain links TRBV15 with TRBJ2-3, with 10 bases lining up with TRBD1. The CDR3 extends over 15 amino acids. V shed 3 bases and J 6 bases; nucleotides not matched to a gene: 6. Germline CDR1 and CDR2: LNHNV and YYDKDF (reference sequence). CDR3 sequence reads: CATSSGQGVGDTQYF. The CDR3 DNA is TGTGCCACCAGCAGTGGACAGGGGGTCGGGGATACGCAGTATTTT.

V usage is TRBV7-9 and J usage is TRBJ1-2; D call uncertain. CDR1 and CDR2 from the germline V gene are SEHNR and FQNEAQ (reference sequence). The CDR3 consists of 14 residues. Trimming removed 7 bases from V and 2 bases from J, with 14 bases in between. The CDR3: CASNNQALNYGYTF. DNA for the CDR3: TGTGCCAGCAACAACCAGGCCCTAAACTATGGCTACACCTTC.

This chain joins TRBV5-1 and TRBJ1-6; 10 bases are a match to TRBD1. Germline lookup yields CDR1 SGHRS and CDR2 YFSETQ. The length of the CDR3 is 14 residues. V dropped 3 bases and J dropped 11; count of bases not matched to a gene: 5. Written as DNA, the CDR3 is TGCGCCAGCAGCTCTGGGGACAGGGGTACACCCCTCCACTTT. Translated, it gives CASSSGDRGTPLHF. Filled out from reference TRBV5-1 and TRBJ1-6, the complete variable domain reads KAGVTQTPRYLIKTRGQQVTLSCSPISGHRSVSWYQQTPGQGLQFLFEYFSETQRNKGNFPGRFSGRQFSNSRSEMNVSTLELGDSALYLCASSSGDRGTPLHFGNGTRLTVT.

The chain couples TRBV27 to TRBJ1-2; 9 positions match TRBD1. CDR1 MNHEY and CDR2 SMNVEV come from the germline V gene (reference sequence). The CDR3 length is 12 residues. Germline trimming cut 6 bases from V and 8 bases from J; bases unmatched to any gene: 4. The CDR3 sequence: CASRRTGAGYTF. In nucleotides, the CDR3 is TGTGCCAGCAGGAGGACAGGGGCCGGCTACACCTTC.

This clone was seen only a few times. Other DNA variants within this sample encode the same CDR3. The chain has TRBV15 and TRBJ1-4; D gene unclear. CDR1 LNHNV and CDR2 YYDKDF come from the germline V gene (reference sequence). This CDR3 spans 12 amino acids. Trimming removed 1 base from V and 12 bases from J, with 9 bases in between. The CDR3 protein is CATSRGRRELFF. CDR3 coding DNA: TGTGCCACCAGCAGAGGTAGGCGGGAACTGTTTTTT.

The chain recombines TRBV7-2 with TRBJ2-1, with TRBD2 matching over 9 bases. Looked up from germline, CDR1 is SGHTA and CDR2 is FQGNSA. V dropped 7 bases and J dropped 0; count of bases not matched to a gene: 7. The CDR3 runs 16 residues. The CDR3, as DNA: TGTGCCAGCATCACCCGTAGCGGGAGCTCCTACAATGAGCAGTTCTTC. Amino acid sequence: CASITRSGSSYNEQFF.

This rearrangement joins TRBV27 to TRBJ1-5; a possible D gene is TRBD1 (6 bases). CDR1 and CDR2 from the germline V gene are MNHEY and SMNVEV (reference sequence). The CDR3 is 16 amino acids. V lost 6 bases and J lost 4, with 19 bases in between. CDR3 protein: CASSKRLGATNQPQHF. CDR3 nucleotide sequence: TGTGCCAGCAGCAAAAGATTGGGGGCCACTAATCAGCCCCAGCATTTT.

V and J are TRBV28 and TRBJ1-1; D unresolved. The CDR3 sequence is 11 residues long. CDR1 is MDHEN and CDR2 is SYDVKM in the germline V gene. V was shortened by 2 bases and J by 9 bases, with 7 bases between the two germline ends. As DNA, the CDR3 is TGTGCCAGCAGTTTAGGACTTAAAGCTTTCTTT. Translating it yields CASSLGLKAFF.

The CDR3 bases are TGTGCCAGCAGCACGACAGGGGCAGGGGATTCACCCCTCCACTTT. It specifies CASSTTGAGDSPLHF. This chain connects TRBV7-8 to TRBJ1-6; 8 bases fit TRBD1. The germline V gene has CDR1 SGHVS and CDR2 FQNEAQ. The CDR3 is 15 residues long. V shed 5 bases, J shed 8 bases, and the junction held 8 bases outside the gene matches.

The V gene is TRBV7-8, the J gene TRBJ1-1; D is ambiguous. The germline V and J ends were trimmed by 1 base and 2 bases, with 14 bases remaining between them. The CDR3 has 16 residues. Germline values: CDR1 SGHVS, CDR2 FQNEAQ. CDR3: CASSLGAGSSNTEAFF. Here the CDR3 DNA reads TGTGCCAGCAGCTTAGGGGCGGGCAGCTCCAACACTGAAGCTTTCTTT.

The genes are TRBV9 and TRBJ2-7, with TRBD2 as a possible D gene (5 bases). Germline values: CDR1 SGDLS, CDR2 YYNGEE. This CDR3 is built from 14 residues. The ends were cut back, 3 bases at V and 2 bases at J, with 12 bases in the middle. The CDR3 nucleotides are TGTGCCAGCAGCGGGACTGGCCTACCCTACGAGCAGTACTTC. Translating it yields CASSGTGLPYEQYF.

The chain recombines TRBV5-4 with TRBJ2-5, with 8 bases fitting TRBD1. The CDR3 spans 14 residues. CDR1 is SGHNT and CDR2 is YYREEE in the germline V gene (reference sequence). V gave up 4 bases and J gave up 2 bases; unmatched junction bases: 4. The CDR3 DNA reads as TGTGCCAGCAGCGACAGGGGTGGGCAAGAGACCCAGTACTTC. Protein sequence: CASSDRGGQETQYF.

In its sample, this clone was seen once. J is TRBJ1-5 and V is TRBV5-1, with D possibly TRBD1 on 5 matching bases. This CDR3 has 15 residues. Germline V gene lookup returns CDR1 SGHRS and CDR2 YFSETQ. V was clipped by 1 base and J by 2 bases, with 10 bases between them. The CDR3 here is CASSLQGGGNQPQHF. CDR3 bases: TGCGCCAGCAGCTTGCAGGGTGGTGGCAATCAGCCCCAGCATTTT.

V gene TRBV5-1 combines with J gene TRBJ1-3; D might be TRBD1 (5 bases). The CDR3 sequence is 15 residues long. Per the germline V gene, CDR1 is SGHRS and CDR2 is YFSETQ. V was trimmed by 4 bases and J by 0 bases, leaving 11 bases between them. Here the CDR3 reads CASSRDSSSGNTIYF. DNA of the CDR3: TGCGCCAGCAGCAGAGACAGTTCCTCTGGAAACACCATATATTTT.

This clone came up once. This chain joins TRBV6-5 and TRBJ2-7; TRBD1 aligns across 10 bases. Trimming cost V 5 bases and J 7 bases; bases outside gene matches: 11. Germline CDR1 and CDR2: MNHEY and SVGAGI. The CDR3 contains 15 residues. The DNA of the CDR3 is TGTGCCAGCAGTCAAGGGACAGGGGTTTTTGTAGAGCAGTACTTC. Translated: CASSQGTGVFVEQYF.

The V gene is TRBV5-1, the J gene TRBJ2-1; D may be TRBD1 (6 bases). The CDR3 extends over 12 amino acids. Germline values: CDR1 SGHRS, CDR2 YFSETQ. Trimming took off 3 bases at V and 7 bases at J, with 8 bases between the two ends. CDR3 nucleotide sequence: TGCGCCAGCAGCTCCCAGGGGAATGAGCAGTTCTTC. This gives the protein CASSSQGNEQFF.

V and J are TRBV2 and TRBJ1-2, with a possible D match to TRBD1 (6 bases). Trimming pared 6 bases from V and 5 bases from J, leaving 16 bases between. The CDR3 sequence is 14 residues long. The germline V gene encodes CDR1 SNHLY and CDR2 FYNNEI. CDR3 nucleotide sequence: TGTGCCAGCAGGGCACAGGGAATGTCATATGGCTACACCTTC. It specifies CASRAQGMSYGYTF.